The sample holds a few counts of the clone carrying this TCR beta chain. What it recognizes is unknown. Cells are PBMCs isolated from over 7.5 ml of fresh blood. RNA transcripts provided the source from which TCR beta CDR3 regions were amplified. The TCR CDR3 first-round RT-PCR relied on the HTBI primer set. TCRdb fed the multiplex PCR reads into MiXCR, producing one record per CDR3 protein. The top ten hold approximately 15% of the sample, which has fewer than 650,000 distinct CDR3 sequences, around 13% seen once. The data belong to a study of T cells in Graves' hyperthyroidism and ophthalmopathy. Turning to the study itself: Peripheral blood collection took place at initial diagnosis, before any treatment.

The J segment lost 0 bases and the V segment lost 0 bases, leaving 12 bases of the junction unmatched. This CDR3 spans 19 amino acids. From germline, CDR1 is DFQATT and CDR2 SNEGSKA (reference sequence). General study results and limits: Ophthalmopathy cases were set apart from stable hyperthyroidism by a 13 V-J model. Ophthalmopathy prediction by the model preceded onset by a median about 6.3 months.

The chain joins TRBV20-1 to TRBJ2-2; 8 nucleotides line up with TRBD2. This TCR derives from a woman in her 40s with Graves' hyperthyroidism. The specimen was blood. This chain's CDR3 is CSARDLVSGNLANTGELFF. CDR3 nucleotide sequence: TGCAGTGCTAGAGATTTAGTTAGCGGGAATTTGGCGAACACCGGGGAGCTGTTTTTT.